Below are 8 T cell receptor beta chains sequenced from a single sample in a study of Ad26.COV2.S vaccination and SARS-CoV-2 variants. Treatment denoted: 15 to 20 received Ad26.COV2.S at low or high dose, single or two shots; about 5 received placebo; per-sample allocation not given. Collection of samples fell on day 63 after the first vaccine or placebo injection. Generated by immunoSEQ multiplex PCR, the TCRdb table keeps only in-frame clones and is missing some. The profile shows about 350,000 clones, 80% to 90% of them singletons. Sequenced here: peripheral blood, sampled in a trial of Ad26.COV2.S vaccine versus placebo. The source of these receptors is a person between 18 and 59 years old who received the Ad26.COV2.S COVID-19 vaccine or a placebo.

The rearrangement links TRBV28 to TRBJ2-2; TRBD2 is a possible D gene (6 bases). The CDR3 totals 13 residues. The V end lost 6 bases, the J end lost 4 bases, and 9 bases lay between the germline ends. Germline CDR1 is MDHEN and CDR2 is SYDVKM. CDR3 bases: TGTGCCAGCAGGAGGGGAGGCACCGGGGAGCTGTTTTTT. The encoded protein is CASRRGGTGELFF.

V usage is TRBV11-3 and J usage is TRBJ1-6; TRBD1 might be the D (5 bases). With 4 bases removed from V and 6 bases from J, the gap between germline ends came to 10 bases. CDR3 length equals 14 residues. The germline V gene encodes CDR1 SGHNT and CDR2 YENEEA. DNA for the CDR3: TGTGCCAGCAGCTCGGGACTGATTAATTCACCCCTCCACTTT. Encoded protein: CASSSGLINSPLHF.

The chain combines TRBV6-2 or TRBV6-3 with TRBJ1-4; no clear D gene. Germline loops: CDR1 MNHEY, CDR2 SVGEGT. V lost 0 bases and J 6 bases, leaving 11 bases between the germline ends. This CDR3 has 15 residues. The CDR3: CASSYSGTADEKLFF. In nucleotides, the CDR3 is TGTGCCAGCAGTTACTCGGGAACCGCCGATGAAAAACTGTTTTTT.

V gene TRBV7-2 combines with J gene TRBJ2-1; 9 positions agree with TRBD1. The V segment lost 5 bases and the J segment 2 bases; nucleotides outside the gene matches: 4. The CDR3 consists of 15 residues. Germline values: CDR1 SGHTA, CDR2 FQGNSA. CDR3 region: CASSPDRGAYNEQFF. CDR3 in DNA: TGTGCCAGCAGCCCGGACAGGGGAGCCTACAATGAGCAGTTCTTC.

The gene calls are TRBV6-2 or TRBV6-3 and TRBJ2-7, with a possible D match to TRBD2 (5 bases). Germline lookup yields CDR1 MNHEY and CDR2 SVGEGT. The V and J ends lost 4 bases and 3 bases respectively, with 10 bases between them. The CDR3 has 13 residues. The CDR3 spells CASSSGFYYEQYF. The CDR3 bases are TGTGCCAGCAGTTCGGGATTCTACTACGAGCAGTACTTC.

Notes on this clone: One end of the junction fails to match germline, which may point to a read error. CDR3 DNA sequence: TGTGCCAGCAGGGGGCGGGTTGGGAATTTT. It encodes CASRGRVGNF. The chain is built from TRBV6-4 and TRBJ2-3; D could derive from TRBD1 or TRBD2 (5 bases each). The CDR3 spans 10 residues. Looked up from germline, CDR1 is MRHNA and CDR2 is SNTAGT.

This clone has a handful of counts. The gene calls are TRBV5-4 and TRBJ2-2; tentative D call: TRBD1 (6 bases). Germline V gives CDR1 SGHNT, CDR2 YYREEE (reference sequence). This CDR3 has 14 amino acids. V lost 4 bases to trimming and J lost 5 bases, with 12 bases between them. The DNA of the CDR3 is TGTGCCAGCAGCGTCCAGGGGAATACCGGGGAGCTGTTTTTT. As protein: CASSVQGNTGELFF.

V gene TRBV27 combines with J gene TRBJ2-1, with TRBD2 as a possible D gene (6 bases). Trimming pared 3 bases from V and 5 bases from J, leaving 14 bases between. The CDR3 is made up of 15 amino acids. The germline V gene encodes CDR1 MNHEY and CDR2 SMNVEV (reference sequence). The CDR3 sequence: CASSFSRGKHNEQFF. The DNA of the CDR3 is TGTGCCAGCAGTTTTTCCCGGGGGAAACACAATGAGCAGTTCTTC.